The 21 T cell receptor beta chains below all came from one sample that was sequenced in a study of blood T cell repertoires in COVID-19. The protocol was immunoSEQ multiplex PCR, while the TCRdb copy is restricted to in-frame clones and leaves out a portion. This sample carries tens of thousands of clones, about 85% of them seen once, and the ten largest clones take 3%. Material: peripheral blood. The receptors stem from a woman aged 45-59 years with active or convalescent COVID-19.

This CDR3 reads CASSRDRGSYEQYF. In DNA, the CDR3 is TGCGCCAGCAGTAGGGACAGGGGGTCCTACGAGCAGTACTTC. This chain connects TRBV5-1 to TRBJ2-7; 11 positions agree with TRBD1. CDR3 length: 14 amino acids. Germline V gene sequence: CDR1 SGHRS, CDR2 YFSETQ. The V segment lost 5 bases and the J segment 1 base; nucleotides outside the gene matches: 2.

The rearrangement joins TRBV5-4 to TRBJ1-2, with a possible D match to TRBD1 (6 bases). This CDR3 is built from 14 residues. V dropped 0 bases and J dropped 8 bases, with 14 bases sitting between them. CDR1 is SGHNT, CDR2 YYREEE, per germline (reference sequence). The CDR3 DNA follows: TGTGCCAGCAGCTTGGGACAGGCCTTCGGAGGCTACACCTTC. Translating gives CASSLGQAFGGYTF.

The V gene is TRBV2, the J gene TRBJ2-5; TRBD2 matches at 8 bases. CDR1 is SNHLY, CDR2 FYNNEI, per germline. With 6 bases clipped from V and 4 bases from J, the junction kept 7 bases outside the gene matches. CDR3 size: 14 residues. DNA of the CDR3: TGTGCCAGCAGACGTAGCGGGGCAGGAGAGACCCAGTACTTC. It specifies CASRRSGAGETQYF.

Here the CDR3 DNA reads TGTGCCTGGAGCGCAGGCGGGACAGGGGCGCACTATGGCTACACCTTC. As protein: CAWSAGGTGAHYGYTF. The V call is TRBV30, the J call TRBJ1-2; TRBD1 matches 10 bases. Germline V CDR1 and CDR2: GTSNPN, SVGIG (reference sequence). J gave up 3 bases and V 3 bases, and 10 bases lay outside the gene matches. The CDR3 has 16 amino acids. Variable domain in full (rest from reference TRBV30 and TRBJ1-2): SQTIHQWPATLVQPVGSPLSLECTVEGTSNPNLYWYRQAAGRGLQLLFYSVGIGQISSEVPQNLSASRPQDRQFILSSKKLLLSDSGFYLCAWSAGGTGAHYGYTFGSGTRLTVV.

CDR3 sequence (DNA): TGTGCCTGGATAACTAGCCTGAACTCTGGGGCCAACGTCCTGACTTTC. Residues: CAWITSLNSGANVLTF. The gene calls are TRBV30 and TRBJ2-6; D is perhaps TRBD2 (6 bases). The germline gives CDR1 GTSNPN, CDR2 SVGIG (reference sequence). This CDR3 is 16 amino acids long. V was shortened by 4 bases and J by 0 bases, with 13 bases between the two germline ends.

The chain carries TRBV30 and TRBJ1-2, with TRBD1 identical over 7 bases. CDR1 is GTSNPN, CDR2 SVGIG, per germline (reference sequence). V trimming: 5 bases; J trimming: 4 bases; junction bases outside the gene matches: 7. The CDR3 consists of 13 residues. The CDR3 nucleotides are TGTGCCTGGGCAATCAAGGGGGCCTATGGCTACACCTTC. Translation gives CAWAIKGAYGYTF.

The V gene is TRBV7-2, the J gene TRBJ2-7; the D is unclear. Germline values: CDR1 SGHTA, CDR2 FQGNSA. V was shortened by 5 bases and J by 2 bases, with 10 bases between the two germline ends. The length of the CDR3 is 13 residues. The CDR3 bases are TGTGCCAGCAGCGATCAGGCTCCCTACGAGCAGTACTTC. Amino acids: CASSDQAPYEQYF.

In its sample, this clone was seen once. The DNA for the CDR3 is TGTGCCAGCAGCTTCGTCGCGAGTAGCAATCAGCCCCAGCATTTT. Translated: CASSFVASSNQPQHF. This chain connects TRBV7-2 to TRBJ1-5; D not certain. V was trimmed by 3 bases and J by 0 bases, leaving 9 bases between them. The CDR3 loop spans 15 amino acids. CDR1 and CDR2 (germline): SGHTA, FQGNSA.

The V gene is TRBV19, the J gene TRBJ2-7, with D maybe TRBD1 (5 bases). Trimming stripped 5 bases from V and 0 bases from J, with 8 bases between. This CDR3 contains 13 residues. In germline, CDR1 is LNHDA, CDR2 SQIVND (reference sequence). CDR3 nucleotide sequence: TGTGCCAGTAGTTGGGGCCTCTCCTACGAGCAGTACTTC. Protein: CASSWGLSYEQYF.

This clone was counted a single time. V is TRBV21-1 and J is TRBJ1-4. TRBV21-1 is a pseudogene. The CDR3 is made up of 17 amino acids. The chain's CDR3 is CASSKGPGRWANEKLFF. CDR3 sequence (DNA): TGTGCCAGCAGCAAAGGCCCAGGGAGGTGGGCTAATGAAAAACTGTTTTTT.

V and J are TRBV24-1 and TRBJ2-1, with D possibly TRBD2 on 6 matching bases. The CDR3 covers 13 residues. The germline V gene encodes CDR1 KGHDR and CDR2 SFDVKD. V lost 5 bases to trimming and J lost 9 bases, with 13 bases between them. DNA of the CDR3: TGTGCCACCAGTGCGGGGGTAGTCGGTGAGCAGTTCTTC. Translation gives CATSAGVVGEQFF.

For the CDR3, the DNA is TGTGCCAGCAGACGCCTCCGCGGCAGCCTCTATGGCTACACCTTC. Its protein product is CASRRLRGSLYGYTF. V usage is TRBV6-6 and J usage is TRBJ1-2; no reliable D call. The CDR3 has 15 residues. Trimming shortened V by 6 bases and J by 4 bases, and 18 bases separated the two germline ends. Looked up from germline, CDR1 is MNHNY and CDR2 is SVGAGI (reference sequence).

V is TRBV4-2 and J is TRBJ2-3; possible D gene TRBD2, 5 bases. CDR3 length equals 14 residues. Between the trimmed V and J ends, which lost 1 base and 5 bases, there was a span of 10 bases. Germline-derived CDR1 and CDR2 are LGHNA and YNFKEQ. The DNA of the CDR3 is TGTGCCAGCAGCCAAGGCGAGGGTGTAGATACGCAGTATTTT. It is translated as CASSQGEGVDTQYF.

The chain carries TRBV5-6 and TRBJ1-5; 7 bases are a match to TRBD1. The CDR3 extends over 15 amino acids. The V gene's germline CDR1 is SGHDT and CDR2 YYEEEE. The junction had 4 bases not matched to a gene; V was cut back by 2 bases and J by 2 bases. The DNA for the CDR3 is TGTGCCAGCAGCTTTGGAGGGGGCGGCAATCAGCCCCAGCATTTT. It yields the protein CASSFGGGGNQPQHF.

V gene TRBV19 combines with J gene TRBJ2-7, with 10 bases matching TRBD1. The CDR3 runs to 16 residues. CDR1 is LNHDA, CDR2 SQIVND, per germline (reference sequence). V trimming: 8 bases; J trimming: 6 bases; junction bases outside the gene matches: 16. CDR3 coding DNA: TGTGCCAGTGCCTTCGGGACAGGGGTCAGGACAGGCGAGCAGTACTTC. Its translation is CASAFGTGVRTGEQYF.

This chain connects TRBV4-2 to TRBJ1-1, with D tentatively TRBD1 (6 bases). The CDR3 covers 12 residues. CDR1 LGHNA and CDR2 YNFKEQ come from the germline V gene. V dropped 4 bases and J dropped 6 bases, with 9 bases sitting between them. The CDR3 DNA follows: TGTGCCAGCAGCCGGGAGGGGGCTGAAGCTTTCTTT. Its protein product is CASSREGAEAFF.

This chain links TRBV14 with TRBJ2-5, with 12 bases fitting TRBD2. V shed 0 bases and J 2 bases; nucleotides not matched to a gene: 10. Germline CDR1 is SGHDN and CDR2 is FVKESK. The CDR3 is made up of 19 amino acids. This CDR3 reads CASSQDPLWLAGGQETQYF. DNA of the CDR3: TGTGCCAGCAGCCAAGATCCGTTGTGGCTAGCGGGGGGGCAAGAGACCCAGTACTTC.

J is TRBJ2-7 and V is TRBV27, with 8 bases identical to TRBD1. This CDR3 region has 14 residues. J was trimmed by 4 bases and V by 0 bases; bases with no gene match: 2. CDR1 and CDR2 from the germline V gene are MNHEY and SMNVEV (reference sequence). The CDR3 loop is CASSLSQGAYEQYF. In nucleotides, the CDR3 is TGTGCCAGCAGTTTATCGCAGGGGGCTTACGAGCAGTACTTC.

The J gene is TRBJ1-3, the V gene TRBV25-1; possibly TRBD1 for D (5 bases). Germline lookup yields CDR1 MGHDK and CDR2 SYGVNS. With 0 bases removed from V and 5 bases from J, the gap between germline ends came to 14 bases. The CDR3 is made up of 16 amino acids. The CDR3 nucleotides read TGTGCCAGCAGTGAATATGATTTGCAGGGAAGAAACACCATATATTTT. It encodes CASSEYDLQGRNTIYF.

The chain uses TRBV7-2 and TRBJ1-2; the D is unclear. CDR1 SGHTA and CDR2 FQGNSA come from the germline V gene. V shed 2 bases and J shed 4 bases, with 14 bases lying between them. CDR3 length: 15 amino acids. The CDR3 region has the DNA TGTGCCAGCAGCTTACGGAGGGCGTCGGGCTATGGCTACACCTTC. It is translated as CASSLRRASGYGYTF.

This clone was found once. The chain employs TRBV27 and TRBJ1-2; 7 nucleotides match TRBD1. The CDR3 contains 13 residues. The V gene's germline CDR1 is MNHEY and CDR2 SMNVEV (reference sequence). Unmatched junction bases numbered 6, after V lost 3 bases and J lost 8 bases. In DNA form, the CDR3 reads TGTGCCAGCAGTTTCCCAGGGGGTCTCGGCTACACCTTC. This encodes CASSFPGGLGYTF.